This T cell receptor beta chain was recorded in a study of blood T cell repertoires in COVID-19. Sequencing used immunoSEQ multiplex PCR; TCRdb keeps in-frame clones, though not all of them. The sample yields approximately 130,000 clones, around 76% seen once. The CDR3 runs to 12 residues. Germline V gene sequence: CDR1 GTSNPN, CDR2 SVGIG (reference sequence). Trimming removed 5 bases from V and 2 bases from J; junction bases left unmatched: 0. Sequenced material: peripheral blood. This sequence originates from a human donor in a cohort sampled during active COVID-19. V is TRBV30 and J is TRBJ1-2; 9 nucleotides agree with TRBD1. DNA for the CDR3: TGTGCCTGGGGACAGGGGAACTATGGCTACACCTTC. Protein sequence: CAWGQGNYGYTF.